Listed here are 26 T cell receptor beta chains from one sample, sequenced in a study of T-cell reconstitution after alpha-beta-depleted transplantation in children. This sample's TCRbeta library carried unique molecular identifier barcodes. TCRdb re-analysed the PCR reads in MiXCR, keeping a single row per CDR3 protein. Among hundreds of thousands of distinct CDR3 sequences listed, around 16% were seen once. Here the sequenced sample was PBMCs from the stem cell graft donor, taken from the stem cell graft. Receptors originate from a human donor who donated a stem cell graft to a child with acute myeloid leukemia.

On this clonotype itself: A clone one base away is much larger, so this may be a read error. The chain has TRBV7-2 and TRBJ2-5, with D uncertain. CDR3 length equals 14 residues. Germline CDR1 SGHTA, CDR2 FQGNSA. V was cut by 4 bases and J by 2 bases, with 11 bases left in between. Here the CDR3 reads CASSSTPGQETQYF. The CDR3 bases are TGTGCCAGCAGCTCAACTCCAGGTCAAGAGACCCAGTACTTC.

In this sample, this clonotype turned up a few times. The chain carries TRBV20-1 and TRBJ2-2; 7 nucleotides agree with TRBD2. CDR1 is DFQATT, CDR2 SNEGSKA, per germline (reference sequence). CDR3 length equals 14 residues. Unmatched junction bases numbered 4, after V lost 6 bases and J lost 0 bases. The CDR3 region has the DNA TGCAGTGCGGCCGGGACTACGAACACCGGGGAGCTGTTTTTT. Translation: CSAAGTTNTGELFF.

This CDR3 is CASSQEPIRYNEQFF. DNA of the CDR3: TGCGCCAGCAGCCAAGAACCCATTAGATACAATGAGCAGTTCTTC. This chain connects TRBV4-1 to TRBJ2-1, with no clear D. The germline V and J ends were trimmed by 0 bases and 4 bases, with 10 bases remaining between them. The germline CDR1 and CDR2 sequences are MGHRA and YSYEKL. CDR3 length equals 15 residues.

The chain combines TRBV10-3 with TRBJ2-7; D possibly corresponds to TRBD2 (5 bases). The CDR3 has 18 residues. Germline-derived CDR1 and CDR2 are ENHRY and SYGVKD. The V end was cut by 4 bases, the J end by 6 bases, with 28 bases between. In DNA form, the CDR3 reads TGTGCCATCAGTGCGGAACTAGAACTCCAGCCTTACCCCCTCGAGCAGTACTTC. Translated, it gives CAISAELELQPYPLEQYF.

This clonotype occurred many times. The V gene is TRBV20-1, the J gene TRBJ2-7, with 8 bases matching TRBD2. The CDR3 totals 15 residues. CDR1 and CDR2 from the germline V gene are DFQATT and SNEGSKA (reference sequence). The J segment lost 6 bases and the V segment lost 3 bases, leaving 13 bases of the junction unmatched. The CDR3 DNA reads TGCAGTGCTAGCCCCGCGGGGGGCAGGTCCCCCGAGCAGTACTTC. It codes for CSASPAGGRSPEQYF.

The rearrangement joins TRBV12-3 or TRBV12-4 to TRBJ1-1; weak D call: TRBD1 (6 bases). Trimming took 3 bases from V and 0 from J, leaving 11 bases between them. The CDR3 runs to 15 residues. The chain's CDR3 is CASSLRGILNTEAFF. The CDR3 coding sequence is TGTGCCAGCAGTTTGAGGGGGATTCTGAACACTGAAGCTTTCTTT.

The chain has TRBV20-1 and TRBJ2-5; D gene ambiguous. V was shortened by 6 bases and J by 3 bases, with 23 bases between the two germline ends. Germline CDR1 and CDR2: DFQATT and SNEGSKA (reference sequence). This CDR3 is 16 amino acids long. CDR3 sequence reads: CSAEPFVPTTEETQYF. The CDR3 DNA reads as TGCAGTGCCGAGCCGTTCGTACCCACGACGGAAGAGACCCAGTACTTC.

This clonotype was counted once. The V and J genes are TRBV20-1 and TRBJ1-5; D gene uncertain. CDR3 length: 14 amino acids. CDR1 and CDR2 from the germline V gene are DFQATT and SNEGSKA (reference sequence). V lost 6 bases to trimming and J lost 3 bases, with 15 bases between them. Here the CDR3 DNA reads TGCAGTGCCGCGACCGCGAGAAACAATCAGCCCCAGCATTTT. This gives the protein CSAATARNNQPQHF.

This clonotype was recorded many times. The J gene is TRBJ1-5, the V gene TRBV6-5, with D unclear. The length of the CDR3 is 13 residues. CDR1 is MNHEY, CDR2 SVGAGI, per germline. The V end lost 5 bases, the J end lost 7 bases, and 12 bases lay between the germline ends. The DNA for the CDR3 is TGTGCCAGCAGTCGCTCGCCAAGACAGCCCCAGCATTTT. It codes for CASSRSPRQPQHF.

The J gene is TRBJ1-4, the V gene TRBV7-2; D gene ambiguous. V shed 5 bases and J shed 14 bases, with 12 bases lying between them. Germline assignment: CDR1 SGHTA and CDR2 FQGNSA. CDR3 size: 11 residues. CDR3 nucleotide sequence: TGTGCCAGCAGCGATCGGATTCACCTGTTTTTT. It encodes CASSDRIHLFF.

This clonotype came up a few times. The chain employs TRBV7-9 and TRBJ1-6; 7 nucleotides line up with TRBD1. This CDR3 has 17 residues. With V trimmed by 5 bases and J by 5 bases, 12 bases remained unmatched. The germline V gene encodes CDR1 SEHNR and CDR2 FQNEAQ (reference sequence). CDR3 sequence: CASSTLTGDEDNSPLHF. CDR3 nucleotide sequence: TGTGCCAGCAGCACGCTCACAGGGGATGAGGATAATTCACCCCTCCACTTT.

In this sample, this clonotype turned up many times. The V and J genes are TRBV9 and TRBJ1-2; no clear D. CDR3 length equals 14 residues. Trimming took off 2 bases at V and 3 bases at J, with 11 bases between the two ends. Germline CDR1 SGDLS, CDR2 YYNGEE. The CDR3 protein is CASSVREFDYGYTF. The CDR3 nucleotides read TGTGCCAGCAGCGTTAGGGAGTTTGACTATGGCTACACCTTC.

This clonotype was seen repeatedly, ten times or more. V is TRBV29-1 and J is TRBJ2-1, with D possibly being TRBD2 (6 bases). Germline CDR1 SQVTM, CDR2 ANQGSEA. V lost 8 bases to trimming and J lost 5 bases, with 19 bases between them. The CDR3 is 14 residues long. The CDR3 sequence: CSFSVTSLHNEQFF. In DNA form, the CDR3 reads TGCAGCTTCTCGGTGACTAGTTTACACAATGAGCAGTTCTTC.

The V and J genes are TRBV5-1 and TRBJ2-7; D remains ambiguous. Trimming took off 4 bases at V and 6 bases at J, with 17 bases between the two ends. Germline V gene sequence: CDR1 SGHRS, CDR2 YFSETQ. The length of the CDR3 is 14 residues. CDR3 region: CASSLMSGSPEQYF. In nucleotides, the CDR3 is TGCGCCAGCAGCCTTATGTCAGGTTCCCCCGAGCAGTACTTC.

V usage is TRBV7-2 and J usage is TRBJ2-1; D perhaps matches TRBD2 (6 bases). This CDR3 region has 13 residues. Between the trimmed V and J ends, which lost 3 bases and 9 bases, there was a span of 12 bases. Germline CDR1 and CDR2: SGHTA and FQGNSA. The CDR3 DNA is TGTGCCAGCAGCTTTTGGGGGGATGCTGAGCAGTTCTTC. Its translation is CASSFWGDAEQFF.

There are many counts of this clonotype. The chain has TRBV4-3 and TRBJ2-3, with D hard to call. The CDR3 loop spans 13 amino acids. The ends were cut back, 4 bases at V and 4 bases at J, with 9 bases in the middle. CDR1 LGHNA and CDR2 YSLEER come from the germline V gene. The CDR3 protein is CASSPGGADTQYF. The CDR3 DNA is TGCGCCAGCAGCCCCGGTGGAGCAGATACGCAGTATTTT.

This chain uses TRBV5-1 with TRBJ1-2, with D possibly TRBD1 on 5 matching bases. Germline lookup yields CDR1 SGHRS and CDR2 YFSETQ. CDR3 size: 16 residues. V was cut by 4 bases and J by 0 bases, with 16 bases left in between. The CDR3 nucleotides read TGCGCCAGCAGCCCTAATGGGGGATCTCCTAACTATGGCTACACCTTC. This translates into CASSPNGGSPNYGYTF.

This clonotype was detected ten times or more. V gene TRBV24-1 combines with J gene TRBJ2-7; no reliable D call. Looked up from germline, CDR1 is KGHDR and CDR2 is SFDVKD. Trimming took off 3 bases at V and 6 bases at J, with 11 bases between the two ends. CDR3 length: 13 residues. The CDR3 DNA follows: TGTGCCACCAGTGATACAAGACCGGGCGAGCAGTACTTC. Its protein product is CATSDTRPGEQYF.

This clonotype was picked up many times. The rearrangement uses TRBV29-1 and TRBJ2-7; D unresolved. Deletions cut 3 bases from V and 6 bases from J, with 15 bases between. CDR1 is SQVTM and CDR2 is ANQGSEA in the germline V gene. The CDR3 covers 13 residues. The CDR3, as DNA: TGCAGCGTTGAGGCGGCGGTACCGGGCGAGCAGTACTTC. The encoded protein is CSVEAAVPGEQYF.

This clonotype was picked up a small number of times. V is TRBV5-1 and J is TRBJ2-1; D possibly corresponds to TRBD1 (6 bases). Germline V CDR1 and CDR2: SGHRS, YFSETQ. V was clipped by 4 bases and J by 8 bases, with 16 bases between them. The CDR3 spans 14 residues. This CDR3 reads CASSTPDSMDEQFF. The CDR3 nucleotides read TGCGCCAGCAGCACCCCGGACAGCATGGATGAGCAGTTCTTC.

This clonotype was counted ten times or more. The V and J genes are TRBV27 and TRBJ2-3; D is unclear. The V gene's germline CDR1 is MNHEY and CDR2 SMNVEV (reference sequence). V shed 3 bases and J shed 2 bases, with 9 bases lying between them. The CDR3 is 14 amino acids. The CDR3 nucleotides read TGTGCCAGCAGTTTTGGTCTGATCACAGATACGCAGTATTTT. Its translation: CASSFGLITDTQYF.

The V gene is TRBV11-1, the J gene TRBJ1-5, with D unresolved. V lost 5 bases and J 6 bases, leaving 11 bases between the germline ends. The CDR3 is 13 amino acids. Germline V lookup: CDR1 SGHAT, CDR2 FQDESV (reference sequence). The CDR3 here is CASSREGRQPQHF. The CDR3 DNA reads TGTGCCAGCAGCAGAGAGGGTCGTCAGCCCCAGCATTTT.

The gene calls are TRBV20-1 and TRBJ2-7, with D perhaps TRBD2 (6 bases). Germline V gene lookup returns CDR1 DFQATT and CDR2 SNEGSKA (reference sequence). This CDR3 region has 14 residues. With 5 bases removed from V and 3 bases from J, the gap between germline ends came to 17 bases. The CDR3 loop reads CSAVLDGGFYEQYF. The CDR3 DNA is TGCAGTGCTGTCCTAGATGGGGGGTTCTACGAGCAGTACTTC.

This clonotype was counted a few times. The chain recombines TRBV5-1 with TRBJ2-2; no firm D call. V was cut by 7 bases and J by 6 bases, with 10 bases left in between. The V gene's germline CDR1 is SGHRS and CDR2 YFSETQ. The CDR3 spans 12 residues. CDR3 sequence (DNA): TGCGCCAGCTTTCTCCCTCCCGGGGAGCTGTTTTTT. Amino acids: CASFLPPGELFF.

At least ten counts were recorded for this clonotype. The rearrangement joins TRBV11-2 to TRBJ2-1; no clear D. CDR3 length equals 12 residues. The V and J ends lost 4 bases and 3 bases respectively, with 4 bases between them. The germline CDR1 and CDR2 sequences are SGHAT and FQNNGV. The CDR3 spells CASSSNYNEQFF. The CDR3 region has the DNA TGTGCCAGCAGCTCTAACTACAATGAGCAGTTCTTC.

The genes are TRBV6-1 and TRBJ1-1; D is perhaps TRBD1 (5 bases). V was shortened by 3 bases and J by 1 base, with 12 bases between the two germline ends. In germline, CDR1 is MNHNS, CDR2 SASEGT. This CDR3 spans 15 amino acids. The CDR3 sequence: CASSEAGYRNTEAFF. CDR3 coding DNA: TGTGCCAGCAGTGAGGCAGGGTATAGGAACACTGAAGCTTTCTTT.